The entry below describes one T cell receptor beta chain. The antigen remains undetermined. The data stem from a study of CD8+ T cells in alopecia areata. The V and J ends lost 5 bases and 0 bases, in that order; junction bases with no gene match: 12. The CDR3 is made up of 18 amino acids. Per the germline V gene, CDR1 is MNHEY and CDR2 is SMNVEV (reference sequence). Treatment reported: oral pan-JAK inhibitor, 5-10 mg twice daily. Samples from alopecia areata patients were lesional scalp punch biopsies and peripheral blood. Extraction of RNA preceded its reverse transcription into cDNA, which served as the sequencing template. Measured with immunoSEQ multiplex PCR; TCRdb has only the in-frame clones, and not every one. The sample yields 190,000 or so clones, around three fifths seen once. Broader study findings: The treated group had a single nonresponder, limiting CD8+ expansion-response conclusions. Expanded CD8+ clones among the top 100, and scalp clonality, were significantly decreased by tofacitinib.

The TCR sequence derives from a human donor with alopecia areata. This specimen was CD8+ T cells sorted from blood, taken at week 24, from a patient treated with tofacitinib. This chain links TRBV27 with TRBJ2-2, with TRBD1 matching over 7 bases. CDR3 coding DNA: TGTGCCAGCAGTGCACCGTTGACAGGGAGAACGAACACCGGGGAGCTGTTTTTT. Translated: CASSAPLTGRTNTGELFF.